Listed below are T cell receptor beta chains from one sample, sequenced in a study of blood T cells in healthy people across ages. Using its own MiXCR run on the 5' RACE reads, TCRdb lists one record per CDR3 protein. The repertoire consists of about 1,400,000 distinct CDR3 sequences, with roughly 40% occurring once and the leading ten covering less than 8%. The sample comprised blood. These receptors came from a woman between 18 and 29 years old in good health. The CDR3 runs from the conserved cysteine through the conserved F or W. Fields, in order: J gene, V gene, clone size, D gene, CDR3 protein, CDR3 DNA. The D gene is left open where the match is weak. Size tells how often a clone was seen (once, few, many) or the class of an expanded clone, and some rows leave it out.

TRBJ2-1 | TRBV20-1 | . | TRBD2 | CSAEDRLAGYNEQFF | TGCAGTGCCGAAGATAGACTAGCGGGGTACAATGAGCAGTTCTTC
TRBJ2-1 | TRBV7-2 | . | . | CASSAAPWNNEQFF | TGTGCCAGCAGCGCCGCCCCCTGGAACAATGAGCAGTTCTTC
TRBJ1-1 | TRBV20-1 | . | . | CSARVASPGAFF | TGCAGTGCTAGAGTGGCGTCTCCGGGGGCTTTCTTT
TRBJ1-6 | TRBV6-5 | . | . | CATTDSFNSPLHF | TGTGCCACCACGGACAGTTTTAATTCACCCCTCCACTTT
TRBJ2-3 | TRBV6-5 | . | . | CASSYSDARGDTQYF | TGTGCCAGCAGTTACTCGGATGCACGAGGAGATACGCAGTATTTT
TRBJ1-4 | TRBV6-6 | few | . | CASSPRDEKLFF | TGTGCCAGCAGCCCCAGGGATGAAAAACTGTTTTTT
TRBJ1-2 | TRBV12-3/TRBV12-4 | many | . | CASSFWEEGYTF | TGTGCCAGCAGCTTCTGGGAGGAGGGCTACACCTTC
TRBJ2-1 | TRBV7-2 | few | . | CASSLYGGPYNEQFF | TGTGCCAGCAGCTTATACGGGGGGCCCTACAATGAGCAGTTCTTC
TRBJ1-5 | TRBV5-1 | . | . | CATRGGYPNQPQHF | TGCGCCACCCGAGGGGGTTACCCCAATCAGCCCCAGCATTTT
TRBJ2-7 | TRBV6-2/TRBV6-3 | . | TRBD1 | CASRAGTGIYEQYF | TGTGCCAGCAGGGCCGGGACAGGGATCTACGAGCAGTACTTC
TRBJ2-5 | TRBV3-1 | few | TRBD2 | CASSQDFPGGTQYF | TGTGCCAGCAGCCAAGATTTTCCGGGGGGGACCCAGTACTTC
TRBJ2-3 | TRBV2 | . | . | CASIRTDTQYF | TGTGCCAGCATCAGGACAGATACGCAGTATTTT
TRBJ2-5 | TRBV4-1 | . | . | CASSQETVGPGVGEQYF | TGCGCCAGCAGCCAAGAAACGGTGGGACCGGGGGTTGGGGAGCAGTACTTC
TRBJ2-3 | TRBV6-2/TRBV6-3 | . | TRBD1 | CASSYIQDRGLTGTQYF | TGTGCCAGCAGTTACATACAGGACAGGGGTCTCACAGGTACGCAGTATTTT
TRBJ2-7 | TRBV12-5 | . | TRBD1 | CASGAGGSYNEQYF | TGTGCTAGTGGCGCAGGGGGCTCCTACAATGAGCAGTACTTC
TRBJ2-3 | TRBV12-3/TRBV12-4 | . | . | CASTPGLNTDTQYF | TGTGCCAGCACGCCGGGACTCAACACAGATACGCAGTATTTT
TRBJ2-7 | TRBV29-1 | few | . | CSVEDLGGGGPPPYEQYF | TGCAGCGTTGAAGATCTGGGAGGGGGCGGACCTCCTCCCTACGAGCAGTACTTC
TRBJ1-2 | TRBV12-3/TRBV12-4 | few | . | CASSPREGFYGYTF | TGTGCCAGCAGCCCTCGGGAGGGGTTCTATGGCTACACCTTC
TRBJ2-4 | TRBV5-6 | . | . | CASSLPQGRANIQYF | TGTGCCAGCAGCTTACCACAGGGCCGGGCAAACATTCAGTACTTC
TRBJ1-2 | TRBV4-1 | few | . | CASSHIYNGDPLSNYGYTF | TGCGCCAGCAGCCACATATATAATGGGGATCCCCTCTCTAACTATGGCTACACCTTC
TRBJ2-2 | TRBV9 | . | . | CASSVVSRPRNTGELFF | TGTGCCAGCAGCGTAGTGAGTAGACCCAGAAACACCGGGGAGCTGTTTTTT
TRBJ2-7 | TRBV20-1 | few | . | CSAPLPRAPYEQYF | TGCAGTGCTCCCCTCCCCAGGGCCCCCTACGAGCAGTACTTC